These 29 T cell receptor beta chains were all obtained from the same sample, sequenced in a study of T cell clonotyping in hematopoietic cell transplantation (dated by TCRdb to the early 2020s). To prepare the library, the immunoSEQ multiplex PCR assay was applied. TCRdb carries this immuneACCESS record with in-frame sequences only. Its versions omit some clonotypes, under half of them owing to an unresolved V gene in the studies checked, with the rest unexplained. Across this sample there are fewer than 70,000 clones, with 85% to 95% seen only once. The ten top clones hold roughly 1.7% of the sample. The sample consisted of peripheral blood mononuclear cells. The receptors were gathered from a man aged 45-60 years in good health. Some clones in this sample may be carry-over from other donors' samples.

This sequence joins TRBV7-2 and TRBJ1-2; 7 nucleotides agree with TRBD1. Trimming took 3 bases from V and 6 from J; bases not matched to a gene: 4. Germline V CDR1 and CDR2: SGHTA, FQGNSA. CDR3 length: 13 residues. The CDR3 here is CASSFAGGDGYTF. The CDR3 DNA follows: TGTGCCAGCAGCTTCGCAGGGGGGGATGGCTACACCTTC. Supplemented by reference TRBV7-2 and TRBJ1-2, the full variable domain reads GAGVSQSPSNKVTEKGKDVELRCDPISGHTALYWYRQSLGQGLEFLIYFQGNSAPDKSGLPSDRFSAERTGGSVSTLTIQRTQQEDSAVYLCASSFAGGDGYTFGSGTRLTVV.

V and J are TRBV28 and TRBJ1-5; 7 bases align to TRBD1. Germline values: CDR1 MDHEN, CDR2 SYDVKM. With 5 bases clipped from V and 5 bases from J, the junction kept 3 bases outside the gene matches. This CDR3 region has 13 residues. CDR3 DNA: TGTGCCAGCAGTCTACAGGGGTATCAGCCCCAGCATTTT. This translates into CASSLQGYQPQHF.

The chain couples TRBV20-1 to TRBJ1-1; 7 nucleotides match TRBD1. This CDR3 is 11 amino acids long. V was pared by 5 bases and J by 6 bases, with 3 bases of the junction left unmatched. From germline, CDR1 is DFQATT and CDR2 SNEGSKA (reference sequence). The CDR3 loop is CSAPGQAEAFF. The CDR3 DNA is TGCAGTGCTCCCGGACAGGCTGAAGCTTTCTTT.

The gene calls are TRBV5-8 and TRBJ1-5; 8 positions match TRBD1. V dropped 4 bases and J dropped 6; count of bases not matched to a gene: 9. This CDR3 spans 15 amino acids. The V gene's germline CDR1 is SGHTS and CDR2 YDEGEE. The CDR3, as DNA: TGTGCCAGCAGCATCGGACAGGGCCCAATTCAGCCCCAGCATTTT. Translating it yields CASSIGQGPIQPQHF.

The chain uses TRBV5-1 and TRBJ2-3, with 9 positions matching TRBD1. Trimming took 3 bases from V and 0 from J; bases not matched to a gene: 5. Germline CDR1 and CDR2: SGHRS and YFSETQ. The CDR3 extends over 16 amino acids. CDR3 sequence reads: CASSWTGVTSTDTQYF. CDR3 nucleotide sequence: TGCGCCAGCAGCTGGACAGGGGTTACTAGCACAGATACGCAGTATTTT.

The chain is built from TRBV27 and TRBJ2-2; 15 bases line up with TRBD2. Germline lookup yields CDR1 MNHEY and CDR2 SMNVEV (reference sequence). V lost 5 bases, J lost 1 base, and 2 bases stayed unmatched. This CDR3 is 17 amino acids long. The CDR3 spells CASSPGLAGGNTGELFF. In DNA form, the CDR3 reads TGTGCCAGCAGTCCGGGACTAGCGGGAGGGAACACCGGGGAGCTGTTTTTT.

This chain uses TRBV19 with TRBJ1-6; no clear D gene. This CDR3 has 15 residues. The V and J ends lost 5 bases and 0 bases respectively, with 8 bases between them. Germline lookup yields CDR1 LNHDA and CDR2 SQIVND (reference sequence). The CDR3 sequence is CASSFGSSYNSPLHF. The CDR3 bases are TGTGCCAGTAGTTTCGGCAGCTCCTATAATTCACCCCTCCACTTT.

This clone was detected once. The chain links TRBV7-3 to TRBJ2-5; the match to TRBD1 covers 9 bases. The germline gives CDR1 SGHTA, CDR2 FQGTGA. The CDR3 sequence is 15 residues long. The trim removed 3 bases at V and 5 bases at J, leaving 7 bases unmatched. The CDR3: CASSFAGQGFETQYF. As DNA, the CDR3 is TGTGCCAGCAGCTTCGCGGGACAGGGTTTTGAGACCCAGTACTTC.

The chain combines TRBV7-3 with TRBJ1-1, with TRBD1 identical over 8 bases. CDR1 is SGHTA, CDR2 FQGTGA, per germline. The V gene end was trimmed by 5 bases and the J gene end by 3 bases; junction bases not matched to a gene: 5. The CDR3 is 14 residues long. The chain's CDR3 is CASSPGGLYTEAFF. The CDR3 DNA is TGTGCCAGCAGCCCAGGGGGCCTTTACACTGAAGCTTTCTTT.

The chain carries TRBV10-3 and TRBJ1-1; TRBD1 is a possible D gene (5 bases). V shed 4 bases and J shed 7 bases, with 10 bases lying between them. The germline CDR1 and CDR2 sequences are ENHRY and SYGVKD. The CDR3 is made up of 12 amino acids. The CDR3 DNA sequence: TGTGCCATCAGTGTGGGGGGGAGTGAAGCTTTCTTT. Amino acids: CAISVGGSEAFF.

The J gene is TRBJ2-7, the V gene TRBV25-1, with TRBD2 matching over 12 bases. Per germline, CDR1 MGHDK and CDR2 SYGVNS. The CDR3 length is 14 residues. Trimming at V came to 5 bases and at J to 2 bases, leaving 1 base not matched to a gene. The CDR3 DNA is TGTGCCAGCAGTCGGACTAGCGGGACCTACGAGCAGTACTTC. As protein: CASSRTSGTYEQYF.

V is TRBV7-3 and J is TRBJ2-7; D may be TRBD1 (6 bases). The CDR3 spans 12 residues. The germline V and J ends were trimmed by 2 bases and 6 bases, with 8 bases remaining between them. CDR1 and CDR2 (germline): SGHTA, FQGTGA. CDR3 nucleotides: TGTGCCAGCAGCTTAGTACAGGGCGAGCAGTACTTC. This translates into CASSLVQGEQYF.

There are a few counts of this clone. The rearrangement joins TRBV11-2 to TRBJ1-1; perhaps TRBD1 as D (6 bases). Germline V gene lookup returns CDR1 SGHAT and CDR2 FQNNGV. This CDR3 comprises 13 residues. The V end lost 4 bases, the J end lost 1 base, and 7 bases lay between the germline ends. The CDR3, as DNA: TGTGCCAGCAGCTCACAGGGGAACACTGAAGCTTTCTTT. Translated, it gives CASSSQGNTEAFF.

The rearrangement links TRBV6-5 to TRBJ1-3; the D gene is possibly TRBD1 (5 bases). V was clipped by 6 bases and J by 5 bases, with 17 bases between them. The CDR3 runs 15 residues. The germline V gene has CDR1 MNHEY and CDR2 SVGAGI. CDR3 DNA sequence: TGTGCCAGCAGCGCCACCGGGACGGCAAGAAACACCATATATTTT. Translation gives CASSATGTARNTIYF.

This chain links TRBV19 with TRBJ2-1; TRBD1 agrees at 7 bases. The CDR3 contains 14 residues. Germline V gives CDR1 LNHDA, CDR2 SQIVND (reference sequence). After removal of 5 bases from V and 8 bases from J, the junction contained 9 bases not matched to a gene. The DNA for the CDR3 is TGTGCCAGTAGTCTACTGACAGGGAAGGATGAGCAGTTCTTC. Its protein is CASSLLTGKDEQFF.

J is TRBJ2-5 and V is TRBV28; 13 bases fit TRBD2. Trimming removed 3 bases from V and 4 bases from J; junction bases left unmatched: 5. CDR3 size: 16 residues. CDR1 and CDR2 (germline): MDHEN, SYDVKM. CDR3 loop: CASSFGLAGEGETQYF. The CDR3 coding sequence is TGTGCCAGCAGTTTTGGACTAGCGGGGGAGGGAGAGACCCAGTACTTC.

The genes are TRBV6-5 and TRBJ2-2; 8 positions agree with TRBD1. Germline CDR1 reads MNHEY; CDR2 reads SVGAGI. V was pared by 5 bases and J by 6 bases, with 11 bases of the junction left unmatched. The CDR3 consists of 16 residues. This CDR3 is CASSHLDRGGSGELFF. The CDR3, as DNA: TGTGCCAGCAGTCACTTAGACAGGGGTGGATCCGGGGAGCTGTTTTTT.

The chain uses TRBV5-6 and TRBJ1-5, with D maybe TRBD1 (6 bases). Trimming left V 5 bases short and J 4 bases short, with 10 bases between. In germline, CDR1 is SGHDT, CDR2 YYEEEE. This CDR3 comprises 13 residues. CDR3 amino acids: CASSFDRNQPQHF. CDR3 bases: TGTGCCAGCAGTTTTGACAGGAATCAGCCCCAGCATTTT. Complete variable domain (other parts from reference TRBV5-6 and TRBJ1-5): DAGVTQSPTHLIKTRGQQVTLRCSPKSGHDTVSWYQQALGQGPQFIFQYYEEEERQRGNFPDRFSGHQFPNYSSELNVNALLLGDSALYLCASSFDRNQPQHFGDGTRLSIL.

This clone has only a few counts. The chain links TRBV6-6 to TRBJ2-2; D tentatively reads TRBD1 or TRBD2 (5 bases each). Germline V lookup: CDR1 MNHNY, CDR2 SVGAGI (reference sequence). The length of the CDR3 is 12 residues. The V end lost 5 bases, the J end lost 7 bases, and 8 bases lay between the germline ends. CDR3 sequence: CASSEGLGELFF. CDR3 in DNA: TGTGCCAGCAGTGAGGGGCTCGGGGAGCTGTTTTTT.

The chain has TRBV5-1 and TRBJ1-2, with D possibly being TRBD1 (5 bases). The germline gives CDR1 SGHRS, CDR2 YFSETQ. The CDR3 runs to 13 residues. Deletions cut 4 bases from V and 3 bases from J, with 10 bases between. CDR3: CASSEQDYYGYTF. The CDR3 nucleotides are TGCGCCAGCAGCGAACAGGATTACTATGGCTACACCTTC.

In its sample, this clone was seen once. The chain couples TRBV19 to TRBJ2-1; 10 bases agree with TRBD1. The CDR3 contains 16 residues. The germline V gene has CDR1 LNHDA and CDR2 SQIVND (reference sequence). Trimming removed 4 bases from V and 3 bases from J; junction bases left unmatched: 6. This CDR3 is CASSTRRDRGYNEQFF. CDR3 nucleotides: TGTGCCAGTAGTACTCGCCGGGACAGGGGCTACAATGAGCAGTTCTTC. Full variable domain (outside the CDR3, taken from reference TRBV19 and TRBJ2-1): DGGITQSPKYLFRKEGQNVTLSCEQNLNHDAMYWYRQDPGQGLRLIYYSQIVNDFQKGDIAEGYSVSREKKESFPLTVTSAQKNPTAFYLCASSTRRDRGYNEQFFGPGTRLTVL.

V and J are TRBV5-1 and TRBJ2-1, with TRBD2 matching over 14 bases. CDR3 length: 17 residues. Germline trimming cut 4 bases from V and 5 bases from J; bases unmatched to any gene: 8. Per the germline V gene, CDR1 is SGHRS and CDR2 is YFSETQ. CDR3: CASSRGTSGGLNNEQFF. The CDR3 nucleotides read TGCGCCAGCAGCCGGGGGACTAGCGGGGGCCTTAACAATGAGCAGTTCTTC.

The gene calls are TRBV5-1 and TRBJ2-1; 12 bases map to TRBD2. The CDR3 has 15 amino acids. CDR1 is SGHRS and CDR2 is YFSETQ in the germline V gene. V lost 2 bases, J lost 6 bases, and 3 bases stayed unmatched. This chain's CDR3 is CASSLTSGGPNEQFF. Written as DNA, the CDR3 is TGCGCCAGCAGCTTAACTAGCGGGGGGCCCAATGAGCAGTTCTTC.

The V and J genes are TRBV27 and TRBJ1-1, with 8 bases matching TRBD1. Germline CDR1 reads MNHEY; CDR2 reads SMNVEV (reference sequence). V lost 6 bases to trimming and J lost 1 base; unmatched junction nucleotides: 7. CDR3 length: 15 amino acids. DNA for the CDR3: TGTGCCAGCAGCGACCGGACAGGGTCGAACACTGAAGCTTTCTTT. Residues: CASSDRTGSNTEAFF.

J is TRBJ1-2 and V is TRBV6-1; D ambiguous. Germline assignment: CDR1 MNHNS and CDR2 SASEGT. This CDR3 comprises 11 residues. Trimming shortened V by 7 bases and J by 8 bases, and 11 bases separated the two germline ends. CDR3 amino acids: CASMEGQGYTF. CDR3 sequence (DNA): TGTGCCAGCATGGAAGGCCAAGGCTACACCTTC.

This rearrangement joins TRBV28 to TRBJ1-4; D gene ambiguous. From germline, CDR1 is MDHEN and CDR2 SYDVKM. The CDR3 extends over 15 amino acids. The V gene lost 5 bases and the J gene lost 2 bases, with 12 bases spanning the gap. Here the CDR3 reads CASSARLVTNEKLFF. CDR3 nucleotide sequence: TGTGCCAGCAGTGCCCGTCTTGTCACTAATGAAAAACTGTTTTTT.

V is TRBV28 and J is TRBJ1-5, with TRBD1 matching over 8 bases. V gave up 3 bases and J gave up 6 bases; unmatched junction bases: 10. Germline V gene data show CDR1 as MDHEN and CDR2 as SYDVKM. This CDR3 has 16 amino acids. CDR3 sequence reads: CASSFVAGGRSQPQHF. CDR3 nucleotide sequence: TGTGCCAGCAGTTTTGTAGCAGGGGGCAGGAGTCAGCCCCAGCATTTT.

This chain links TRBV4-1 with TRBJ2-6, with unresolved D. The germline V gene encodes CDR1 MGHRA and CDR2 YSYEKL. With 4 bases removed from V and 0 bases from J, the gap between germline ends came to 13 bases. The CDR3 consists of 17 residues. CDR3 loop: CASSLQKGNSGANVLTF. The CDR3 nucleotides are TGCGCCAGCAGCCTACAAAAAGGAAACTCTGGGGCCAACGTCCTGACTTTC.

This chain uses TRBV6-5 with TRBJ2-3; no definite D call. Germline values: CDR1 MNHEY, CDR2 SVGAGI. This CDR3 region has 14 residues. Trimming shortened V by 1 base and J by 2 bases, and 7 bases separated the two germline ends. The CDR3 spells CASSYLRNTDTQYF. For the CDR3, the DNA is TGTGCCAGCAGTTACTTGCGGAACACAGATACGCAGTATTTT.